These 21 T cell receptor beta chains were sequenced from one sample in a study of tissue T cells after allogeneic stem cell transplantation. TCRdb's copy holds only in-frame clones and misses some; the assay was immunoSEQ multiplex PCR. The repertoire consists of some 9,300 clones, with under 40% occurring once and the leading ten covering approximately 5%. Time point defined: mouse harvest day 14 after allogeneic transplant. Tail vein injection delivered 10^7 T-cell-depleted bone marrow cells and 10^6 splenic CD5+ T cells. The sample consisted of skin. The receptors derive from a female BALB/c mouse given C57BL/6 T cells with graft-versus-host disease after an allogeneic hematopoietic cell transplant.

On this clone itself: Gene names and germline match the mouse. The DNA ends 1 residue before the CDR3 does, and the rest of the CDR3 is filled in from the germline J gene. This chain uses TRBV3 with TRBJ2-7; 9 nucleotides match TRBD2. CDR1 is SNHLY and CDR2 is FYNGKV in the germline V gene (reference sequence). The length of the CDR3 is 14 residues. Unmatched junction bases numbered 5, after V lost 5 bases and J lost 3 bases. The chain's CDR3 is CASSLGLGHYEQYF. The covered CDR3 bases are TGTGCCAGCAGCCTGGGACTGGGACACTATGAACAGTAC.

Points on this clone: The gene symbols are mouse symbols. Coverage ceases 1 residue before the CDR3 finishes, and the germline J gene fills in the end. The rearrangement joins TRBV4 to TRBJ2-7; TRBD2 matches 12 bases. V shed 5 bases and J 4 bases; nucleotides not matched to a gene: 3. This CDR3 is 14 amino acids long. Per the germline V gene, CDR1 is LGHDT and CDR2 is YNNKQL (reference sequence). The covered CDR3 bases are TGTGCCAGCAGCGCGGACTGGGGGGGGTATGAACAGTAC. It specifies CASSADWGGYEQY. In full, the CDR3 reads CASSADWGGYEQYF.

In this sample, this clone turned up a few times. Genes and germline are mouse. The read falls 1 residue short of the CDR3 end, and the missing part is taken from the germline J gene. The chain joins TRBV26 to TRBJ2-7, with D tentatively TRBD1 or TRBD2 (7 bases each). This CDR3 region has 16 residues. Trimming removed 6 bases from V and 0 bases from J, with 18 bases in between. CDR1 is KGHPV and CDR2 is FQNQEV in the germline V gene (reference sequence). The sequenced CDR3 bases are TGTGCCAGCAGCCGACAGGGCGGGACTGCCTCCTATGAACAGTAC. Encoded protein: CASSRQGGTASYEQY. The complete CDR3 protein is CASSRQGGTASYEQYF.

Concerning this clone itself: Gene names refer to mouse genes. The sequence runs out 1 residue before the end of the CDR3; the remainder is reconstructed from the germline J gene. The chain couples TRBV20 to TRBJ1-2, with D unresolved. V dropped 3 bases and J dropped 3 bases, with 8 bases sitting between them. This CDR3 is built from 12 residues. Germline V gives CDR1 GFQATS, CDR2 STVNSAI. The sequenced part of the CDR3 DNA is TGTGGTGCTAGAGCGGGTCACTCCGACTACACC. This sequence encodes CGARAGHSDYT. The CDR3 as a whole reads CGARAGHSDYTF.

With regard to this clone: Gene names and germline refer to mouse. The CDR3 goes on 1 residue after the read ends, and that part is filled in from the germline J gene. This chain uses TRBV1 with TRBJ2-1; 10 bases map to TRBD1. Trimming took 4 bases from V and 7 from J; bases not matched to a gene: 4. This CDR3 comprises 14 residues. Germline V lookup: CDR1 NSQYPW, CDR2 LRSPGD (reference sequence). CDR3 DNA, as far as it was read: TGCACCTGCAGTGGGGACAGGGGTTTGGCTGAGCAGTTC. Translating gives CTCSGDRGLAEQF. The whole CDR3 is CTCSGDRGLAEQFF.

Remarks on this clone: The gene names given are mouse names. The read comes to an end 1 residue before the CDR3 does, leaving the germline J gene to fill in the end. The genes are TRBV3 and TRBJ2-1; TRBD2 agrees at 10 bases. CDR1 is SNHLY and CDR2 is FYNGKV in the germline V gene (reference sequence). This CDR3 comprises 15 residues. V lost 5 bases and J lost 3; bases outside the gene matches: 4. The DNA read from the CDR3 is TGTGCCAGCAGCGCGACTGGGGGGATCTATGCTGAGCAGTTC. It yields the protein CASSATGGIYAEQF. The entire CDR3 sequence reads CASSATGGIYAEQFF.

This clone occurred once. The listed genes are named as in mouse. The CDR3 end lies 1 residue beyond the end of the read and is filled in from the germline J gene. The chain carries TRBV13-2 and TRBJ2-4; D unclear. This CDR3 spans 13 amino acids. Trimming took 2 bases from V and 0 from J, leaving 4 bases between them. Germline values: CDR1 NNHNN, CDR2 SYGAGS (reference sequence). CDR3 DNA, as far as it was read: TGTGCCAGCGGTGAACGGAGTCAAAACACCTTGTAC. This sequence encodes CASGERSQNTLY. The full CDR3 sequence reads CASGERSQNTLYF.

In its sample, this clone ranks as medium-sized. Gene names are the mouse ones. The read terminates 1 residue ahead of where the CDR3 ends, so the germline J gene completes it. The sample contains more than one DNA sequence encoding this CDR3. The V call is TRBV29, the J call TRBJ1-1, with D tentatively TRBD1 (5 bases). The germline V gene encodes CDR1 MSHET and CDR2 SYDVDS. This CDR3 is built from 13 residues. Trimming left V 5 bases short and J 4 bases short, with 11 bases between. The covered CDR3 bases are TGTGCTAGCAGTATAGGGGCGGGCACAGAAGTCTTC. This codes for CASSIGAGTEVF. The full-length CDR3 reads as CASSIGAGTEVFF.

This clone counts as medium-sized. The germline and genes are mouse ones. With the read ending 1 residue before the CDR3 end, the germline J gene is used to fill in that end. The chain recombines TRBV26 with TRBJ1-4, with a tentative D call TRBD1 (5 bases). The V end lost 6 bases, the J end lost 1 base, and 9 bases lay between the germline ends. In germline, CDR1 is KGHPV, CDR2 FQNQEV (reference sequence). This CDR3 has 14 residues. The CDR3 protein is CASSRQYSNERLFF. CDR3 DNA, as far as it was read: TGTGCCAGCAGCCGACAGTATTCCAACGAAAGATTATTT.

This clone was seen only a few times. The gene symbols are mouse symbols. The read falls 1 residue short of the CDR3 end, and the missing part is taken from the germline J gene. The J gene is TRBJ1-3, the V gene TRBV26, with 9 nucleotides matching TRBD1. Trimming removed 4 bases from V and 0 bases from J; junction bases left unmatched: 1. The germline V gene has CDR1 KGHPV and CDR2 FQNQEV (reference sequence). The CDR3 runs to 15 residues. The covered CDR3 bases are TGTGCCAGCAGTCGACAGGGGGGTTCTGGAAATACGCTCTAT. As protein: CASSRQGGSGNTLY. The CDR3 reads in full as CASSRQGGSGNTLYF.

By sample fraction, this clone is medium-sized. Mouse germline and gene names are used. The read halts 1 residue ahead of the CDR3 end, with the missing end drawn from the germline J gene. The chain links TRBV26 to TRBJ1-1, with 9 bases matching TRBD1. The CDR3 length is 14 residues. With V trimmed by 4 bases and J by 1 base, 1 base remained unmatched. CDR1 and CDR2 from the germline V gene are KGHPV and FQNQEV (reference sequence). CDR3 amino acids: CASSQGQGNTEVFF. The sequenced CDR3 bases are TGTGCCAGCAGTCAGGGACAGGGGAACACAGAAGTCTTC.

This clone has just a few counts. Gene names and germline refer to mouse. The DNA ends 1 residue before the CDR3 does, and the rest of the CDR3 is filled in from the germline J gene. This chain joins TRBV3 and TRBJ1-1; D gene ambiguous. V was trimmed by 1 base and J by 10 bases, leaving 7 bases between them. CDR1 and CDR2 from the germline V gene are SNHLY and FYNGKV (reference sequence). This CDR3 spans 11 amino acids. The covered CDR3 bases are TGTGCCAGCAGCTTAGAGGGAGGAGTCTTC. The encoded protein is CASSLEGGVF. The whole CDR3 is CASSLEGGVFF.

Comments on this clone: The genes are named according to mouse. The read ends 1 residue early relative to the CDR3; the germline J gene fills the gap. The sample holds other DNA sequences that translate to the same CDR3. V usage is TRBV20 and J usage is TRBJ2-5, with D possibly TRBD2 on 7 matching bases. The ends were cut back, 1 base at V and 3 bases at J, with 14 bases in the middle. Germline CDR1 reads GFQATS; CDR2 reads STVNSAI. CDR3 length: 15 residues. The covered CDR3 bases are TGTGGTGCTAGGGTCTGGGGGAGGGGGCAAGACACCCAGTAC. Its translation is CGARVWGRGQDTQY. The CDR3 as a whole reads CGARVWGRGQDTQYF.

With respect to this clone: Gene names are mouse gene names. The CDR3 extends 1 residue past the end of the read, so its final part is completed from the germline J gene. The gene calls are TRBV12-1 and TRBJ2-4; 9 bases fit TRBD2. CDR3 length: 14 amino acids. Trimming removed 0 bases from V and 3 bases from J; junction bases left unmatched: 0. The germline V gene has CDR1 SGHSN and CDR2 HYEKVE. The sequenced CDR3 bases are TGTGCCAGCTCTCTCGGGACTGGGCAAAACACCTTGTAC. This sequence encodes CASSLGTGQNTLY. The CDR3 as a whole reads CASSLGTGQNTLYF.

This clone has more than one count but fewer than ten. Gene labels here are mouse ones. The missing CDR3 end, 1 residue past where the read stops, is filled in from the germline J gene. This chain joins TRBV3 and TRBJ2-4; TRBD1 might be the D (6 bases). The CDR3 is 12 amino acids. The germline V and J ends were trimmed by 6 bases and 3 bases, with 7 bases remaining between them. The germline V gene encodes CDR1 SNHLY and CDR2 FYNGKV (reference sequence). The CDR3 DNA, read in part, is TGTGCCAGCAGGGGACAACAAAACACCTTGTAC. Its translation is CASRGQQNTLY. The full CDR3 protein is CASRGQQNTLYF.

Within the sample, this clone is medium-sized (0.01 to 0.1%). The listed genes are named as in mouse. The CDR3 sequence is CASSLFREEVFF. Partial CDR3 DNA: TGTGCCAGCAGTCTGTTCAGGGAGGAAGTCTTC. V is TRBV26 and J is TRBJ1-1; D is possibly TRBD1 (5 bases). The CDR3 end lies 1 residue beyond the end of the read and is filled in from the germline J gene. Germline assignment: CDR1 KGHPV and CDR2 FQNQEV (reference sequence). V lost 1 base and J lost 8, with 8 bases in between. The CDR3 sequence is 12 residues long.

This clone appeared a few times. Gene names and germline match the mouse. The read comes to an end 1 residue before the CDR3 does, leaving the germline J gene to fill in the end. J is TRBJ2-2 and V is TRBV26; no clear D gene. V gave up 0 bases and J gave up 1 base, with 6 bases separating them. The CDR3 is 15 amino acids. Germline V gene lookup returns CDR1 KGHPV and CDR2 FQNQEV (reference sequence). This CDR3 reads CASSLSTKNTGQLYF. The DNA read from the CDR3 is TGTGCCAGCAGTCTGTCCACAAAAAACACCGGGCAGCTCTAC.

This clone was observed a handful of times. Gene names are mouse gene names. The read falls 1 residue short of the CDR3 end, and the missing part is taken from the germline J gene. This sequence joins TRBV29 and TRBJ2-1, with D perhaps TRBD2 (7 bases). This CDR3 is 11 amino acids long. The V gene lost 9 bases and the J gene lost 6 bases, with 9 bases spanning the gap. Germline V gene sequence: CDR1 MSHET, CDR2 SYDVDS. CDR3 DNA, as far as it was read: TGTGCTAGAGGGGGGGTTGCTGAGCAGTTC. Translating it yields CARGGVAEQF. The CDR3 in full is CARGGVAEQFF.

As for this clone: This may arise from a read error, as a much more abundant clone is one base away. Here the gene names and germline are mouse. Coverage ceases 1 residue before the CDR3 finishes, and the germline J gene fills in the end. This chain links TRBV26 with TRBJ2-3; 9 positions match TRBD2. V shed 4 bases, J shed 7 bases, and the junction held 12 bases outside the gene matches. Looked up from germline, CDR1 is KGHPV and CDR2 is FQNQEV (reference sequence). This CDR3 is built from 16 residues. The CDR3 sequence is CASSPLWGGPPQTLYF. Incomplete CDR3 DNA: TGTGCCAGCAGTCCCCTCTGGGGGGGTCCCCCACAAACGCTGTAT.

In this sample, this clone turned up a few times. Mouse gene names and germline throughout. The read ends 1 residue before the CDR3 terminus; that terminus is restored from the germline J gene. This chain links TRBV15 with TRBJ2-3; 11 bases match TRBD2. Germline V gives CDR1 SGHND, CDR2 FRSKSL. This CDR3 comprises 15 residues. With V trimmed by 7 bases and J by 1 base, 4 bases remained unmatched. The CDR3 DNA, read in part, is TGTGCCAGCAAACTGGGGGGGCCGGGTGCAGAAACGCTGTAT. It translates to CASKLGGPGAETLY. The entire CDR3 sequence reads CASKLGGPGAETLYF. Looking up the rest from reference TRBV15 and TRBJ2-3 gives the full variable domain: DAGVTQTPRHEVAEKGQTIILKCEPVSGHNDLFWYRQTKIQGLELLSYFRSKSLMEDGGAFKDRFKAEMLNSSFSTLKIQPTEPKDSAVYLCASKLGGPGAETLYFGSGTRLTVL.

Note on this clone: Genes and germline are mouse. The CDR3 end is not reached by the read, which stops 1 residue before it; the germline J gene fills it in. The same CDR3 is also encoded by other DNA sequences in this sample. This chain connects TRBV3 to TRBJ1-1; 8 positions agree with TRBD1. Losses at the gene ends were 2 bases for V and 1 base for J; bases not matched to a gene: 0. Germline V gives CDR1 SNHLY, CDR2 FYNGKV (reference sequence). The length of the CDR3 is 14 residues. CDR3 loop: CASSLTGGNTEVFF. CDR3 DNA (partial): TGTGCCAGCAGCTTAACAGGGGGAAACACAGAAGTCTTC.